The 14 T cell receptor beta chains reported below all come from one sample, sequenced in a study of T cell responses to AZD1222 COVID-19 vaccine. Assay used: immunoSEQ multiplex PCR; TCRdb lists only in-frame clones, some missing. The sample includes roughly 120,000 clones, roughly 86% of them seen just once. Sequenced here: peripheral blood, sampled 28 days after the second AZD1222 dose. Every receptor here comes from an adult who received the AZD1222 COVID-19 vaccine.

DNA for the CDR3: TGTGCCAGCAGCCCCCTCAAGCGGGAGAGAAACACCGGGGAGCTGTTTTTT. Translation: CASSPLKRERNTGELFF. The V and J genes are TRBV7-6 and TRBJ2-2; 8 nucleotides match TRBD2. The V gene's germline CDR1 is SGHVS and CDR2 FNYEAQ. The J segment lost 2 bases and the V segment lost 5 bases, leaving 10 bases of the junction unmatched. This CDR3 region has 17 residues.

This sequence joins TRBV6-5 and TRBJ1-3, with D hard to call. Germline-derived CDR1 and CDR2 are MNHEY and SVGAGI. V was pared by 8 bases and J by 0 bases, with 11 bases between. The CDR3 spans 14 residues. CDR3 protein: CASLSPSSGNTIYF. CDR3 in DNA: TGTGCCAGCTTGTCACCGAGCTCTGGAAACACCATATATTTT.

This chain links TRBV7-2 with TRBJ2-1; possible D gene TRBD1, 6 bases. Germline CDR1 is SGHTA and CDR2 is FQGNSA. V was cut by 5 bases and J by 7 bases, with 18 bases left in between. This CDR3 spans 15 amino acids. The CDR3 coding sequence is TGTGCCAGCAGCGAACAGGGTATTCTGGGAAATGAGCAGTTCTTC. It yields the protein CASSEQGILGNEQFF.

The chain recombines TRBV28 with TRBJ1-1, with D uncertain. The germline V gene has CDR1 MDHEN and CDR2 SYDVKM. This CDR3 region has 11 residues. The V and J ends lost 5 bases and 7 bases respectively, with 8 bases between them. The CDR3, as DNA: TGTGCCAGCAGTATCACGGATGAAGCTTTCTTT. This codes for CASSITDEAFF.

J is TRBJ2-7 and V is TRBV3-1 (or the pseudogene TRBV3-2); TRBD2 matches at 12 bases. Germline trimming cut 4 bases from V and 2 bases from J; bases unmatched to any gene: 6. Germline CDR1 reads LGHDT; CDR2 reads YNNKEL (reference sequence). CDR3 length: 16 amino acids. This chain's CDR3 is CASSPRLAGDPYEQYF. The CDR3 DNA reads TGTGCCAGCAGCCCTCGACTAGCGGGAGATCCCTACGAGCAGTACTTC.

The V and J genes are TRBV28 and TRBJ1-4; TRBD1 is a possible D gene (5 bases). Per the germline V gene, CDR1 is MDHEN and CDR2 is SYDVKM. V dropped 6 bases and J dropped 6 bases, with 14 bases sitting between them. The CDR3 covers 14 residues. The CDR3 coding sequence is TGTGCCAGCAGATACGACAGACCTCATGAAAAACTGTTTTTT. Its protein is CASRYDRPHEKLFF. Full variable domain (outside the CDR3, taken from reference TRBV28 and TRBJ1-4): DVKVTQSSRYLVKRTGEKVFLECVQDMDHENMFWYRQDPGLGLRLIYFSYDVKMKEKGDIPEGYSVSREKKERFSLILESASTNQTSMYLCASRYDRPHEKLFFGSGTQLSVL.

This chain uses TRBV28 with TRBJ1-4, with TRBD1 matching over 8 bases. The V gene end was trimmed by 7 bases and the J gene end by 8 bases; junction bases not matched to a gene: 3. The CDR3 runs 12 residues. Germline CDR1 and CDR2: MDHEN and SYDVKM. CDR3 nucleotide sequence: TGTGCCAGCACAACAGGGGGGGAAAAACTGTTTTTT. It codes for CASTTGGEKLFF.

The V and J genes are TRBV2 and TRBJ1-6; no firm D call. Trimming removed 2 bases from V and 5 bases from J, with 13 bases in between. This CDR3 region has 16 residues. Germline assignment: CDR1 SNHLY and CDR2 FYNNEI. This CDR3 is CASSESRTADNSPLHF. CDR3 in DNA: TGTGCCAGCAGTGAAAGTAGGACGGCGGATAATTCACCCCTCCACTTT.

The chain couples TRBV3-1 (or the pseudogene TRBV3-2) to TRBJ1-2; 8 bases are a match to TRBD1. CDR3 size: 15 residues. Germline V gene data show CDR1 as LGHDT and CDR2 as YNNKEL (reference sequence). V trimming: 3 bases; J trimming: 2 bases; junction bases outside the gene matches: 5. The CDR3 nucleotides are TGTGCCAGCAGCCAGGCCGGACAGGGAAACTATGGCTACACCTTC. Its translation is CASSQAGQGNYGYTF.

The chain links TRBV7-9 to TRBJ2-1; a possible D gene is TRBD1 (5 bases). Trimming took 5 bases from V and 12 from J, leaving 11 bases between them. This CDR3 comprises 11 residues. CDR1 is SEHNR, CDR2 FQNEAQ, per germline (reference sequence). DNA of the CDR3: TGTGCCAGCAGCCAGGGTCTGTGGCAGTTCTTC. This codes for CASSQGLWQFF.

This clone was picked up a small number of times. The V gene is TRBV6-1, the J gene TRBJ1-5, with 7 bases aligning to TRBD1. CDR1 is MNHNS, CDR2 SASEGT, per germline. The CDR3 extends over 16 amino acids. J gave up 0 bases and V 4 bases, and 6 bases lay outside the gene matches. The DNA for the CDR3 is TGTGCCAGCAGTGGGACCGGGACAGTTAGCAATCAGCCCCAGCATTTT. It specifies CASSGTGTVSNQPQHF.

CDR3 sequence reads: CATRKGTGGVSDTQYF. In DNA, the CDR3 is TGTGCCACCAGGAAAGGGACAGGGGGGGTGTCAGATACGCAGTATTTT. This sequence joins TRBV24-1 and TRBJ2-3; TRBD1 matches at 11 bases. Germline assignment: CDR1 KGHDR and CDR2 SFDVKD. V shed 7 bases and J 4 bases; nucleotides not matched to a gene: 9. The length of the CDR3 is 16 residues.

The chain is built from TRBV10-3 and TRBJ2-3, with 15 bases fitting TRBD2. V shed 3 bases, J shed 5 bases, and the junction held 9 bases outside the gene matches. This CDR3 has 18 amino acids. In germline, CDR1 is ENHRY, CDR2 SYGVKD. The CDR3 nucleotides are TGTGCCATCAGTGAAGAAGCCGGGACTAGCGGGGGGTTAGATACGCAGTATTTT. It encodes CAISEEAGTSGGLDTQYF.

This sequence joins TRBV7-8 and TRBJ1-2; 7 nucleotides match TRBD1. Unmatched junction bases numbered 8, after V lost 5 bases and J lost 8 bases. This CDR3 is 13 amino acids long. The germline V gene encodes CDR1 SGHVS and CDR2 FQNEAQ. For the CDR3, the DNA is TGTGCCAGCAGCCACAGGACAGGCGGGGGCTACACCTTC. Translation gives CASSHRTGGGYTF.